Below, 22 T cell receptor beta chains from the same sample are listed, as sequenced in a study of spatial heterogeneity in lung cancer (dated by TCRdb to 2018 to 2020). Receptors were amplified or captured by 5' RACE. The reads were generated on a NextSeq 500. Using fastp trimming at Q25 and MiXCR clonotype assembly, TCRdb reanalyzed the public sequencing data and kept in-frame beta chains. Records with the same CDR3 protein are collapsed into one entry carrying the most frequent genes and DNA. The sample table records around 11,000 distinct CDR3 sequences; roughly an eighth of these occur just once. The top ten hold roughly 12% of the sample. Explained via the paper, the time point label denotes: sample taken at primary tumor resection. These receptors' targets are unknown. Study-wide conclusions, independent of this receptor: A correlation was observed between the number of expanded intratumoral alpha and beta TCRs and the tumor nonsynonymous mutation count.

Sequenced here: lung tumor tissue, sampled at surgery. The receptors shown here come from a female donor with early-stage non-small cell lung cancer.

This clonotype was recorded at least ten times. The gene calls are TRBV6-2 or TRBV6-3 and TRBJ2-2; 8 nucleotides match TRBD2. Germline V gene sequence: CDR1 MNHEY, CDR2 SVGEGT. The V segment lost 5 bases and the J segment 7 bases; nucleotides outside the gene matches: 9. CDR3 length equals 15 residues. CDR3 nucleotide sequence: TGTGCCAGCAGTGGGGCCGGGACTAGTGGCGGGGAGCTGTTTTTT. Residues: CASSGAGTSGGELFF.

This clonotype was seen at least ten times. The V and J genes are TRBV5-1 and TRBJ2-1; no clear D gene. CDR1 and CDR2 (germline): SGHRS, YFSETQ. The CDR3 has 13 residues. V was cut by 2 bases and J by 5 bases, with 8 bases left in between. The CDR3 nucleotides read TGCGCCAGCAGCTTAAACTCTAACAATGAGCAGTTCTTC. This sequence encodes CASSLNSNNEQFF.

This clonotype counts as medium-sized. V gene TRBV6-5 combines with J gene TRBJ1-2; D is uncertain. The CDR3 extends over 11 amino acids. Germline CDR1 is MNHEY and CDR2 is SVGAGI. The V and J ends lost 3 bases and 9 bases respectively, with 8 bases between them. CDR3 sequence: CASSYGARYTF. For the CDR3, the DNA is TGTGCCAGCAGTTATGGCGCCCGCTACACCTTC.

This clonotype was recorded at least ten times. The chain couples TRBV6-1 to TRBJ1-4, with D possibly TRBD1 on 6 matching bases. In germline, CDR1 is MNHNS, CDR2 SASEGT. Deletions cut 2 bases from V and 8 bases from J, with 9 bases between. CDR3 length: 13 residues. The DNA of the CDR3 is TGTGCCAGCAGTGAATCAGGGGACGAAAAACTGTTTTTT. Translating it yields CASSESGDEKLFF.

This clonotype was found many times. The rearrangement links TRBV5-1 to TRBJ2-2, with D possibly matching TRBD1 (6 bases). CDR1 is SGHRS, CDR2 YFSETQ, per germline. V was pared by 4 bases and J by 2 bases, with 12 bases between. This CDR3 is built from 15 residues. CDR3 in amino acids: CASSNAGTNTGELFF. The CDR3 bases are TGCGCCAGCAGCAATGCCGGGACAAACACCGGGGAGCTGTTTTTT.

The chain recombines TRBV7-9 with TRBJ1-1; no firm D call. Germline values: CDR1 SEHNR, CDR2 FQNEAQ (reference sequence). Trimming left V 2 bases short and J 1 base short, with 14 bases between. The CDR3 runs to 16 residues. CDR3 region: CASSLSYIRQNTEAFF. The DNA of the CDR3 is TGTGCCAGCAGCTTAAGCTACATCAGACAGAACACTGAAGCTTTCTTT.

The table lists this clonotype with many counts. V gene TRBV5-4 combines with J gene TRBJ2-3; D is unresolved. Germline V gene lookup returns CDR1 SGHNT and CDR2 YYREEE (reference sequence). Trimming took off 1 base at V and 3 bases at J, with 9 bases between the two ends. This CDR3 spans 14 amino acids. CDR3 protein: CASSLLGRTDTQYF. Here the CDR3 DNA reads TGTGCCAGCAGCTTGTTGGGCCGAACAGATACGCAGTATTTT.

In this sample, this clonotype turned up many times. The V call is TRBV7-9, the J call TRBJ2-1; maybe TRBD1 (6 bases). The CDR3 sequence is 14 residues long. The V and J ends lost 1 base and 10 bases respectively, with 14 bases between them. Germline CDR1 SEHNR, CDR2 FQNEAQ (reference sequence). The CDR3 protein is CASSLGGGTTEQFF. The CDR3, as DNA: TGTGCCAGCAGCTTAGGAGGGGGTACGACGGAGCAGTTCTTC.

In the case of this clonotype: Given a much more abundant clone one base away, this may be a read error. CDR3 sequence: CSALAGGWQETRYF. CDR3 DNA: TGCAGTGCCCTAGCGGGAGGCTGGCAAGAGACCCGGTACTTC. V is TRBV20-1 and J is TRBJ2-5; TRBD2 agrees at 11 bases. Germline V CDR1 and CDR2: DFQATT, SNEGSKA (reference sequence). The CDR3 loop spans 14 amino acids.

This clonotype was observed many times. The chain joins TRBV5-1 to TRBJ2-3, with 9 nucleotides matching TRBD2. Germline values: CDR1 SGHRS, CDR2 YFSETQ. The V segment lost 5 bases and the J segment 6 bases; nucleotides outside the gene matches: 10. The CDR3 extends over 15 amino acids. The CDR3 region is CASRPSGTPGDTQYF. The CDR3 DNA sequence: TGCGCCAGCAGACCTAGCGGGACCCCAGGGGATACGCAGTATTTT.

This clonotype was observed at least ten times. The chain has TRBV5-4 and TRBJ1-2, with unresolved D. Trimming stripped 4 bases from V and 6 bases from J, with 10 bases between. CDR3 length equals 12 residues. The germline V gene has CDR1 SGHNT and CDR2 YYREEE (reference sequence). CDR3 loop: CASSLDRNGYTF. The DNA for the CDR3 is TGTGCCAGCAGCCTTGATAGGAATGGCTACACCTTC.

There are many counts of this clonotype. The V call is TRBV29-1, the J call TRBJ2-5; D possibly corresponds to TRBD2 (5 bases). This CDR3 has 12 amino acids. Germline CDR1 reads SQVTM; CDR2 reads ANQGSEA. The V end lost 2 bases, the J end lost 4 bases, and 8 bases lay between the germline ends. CDR3 DNA: TGCAGCGTTGAAAGAGGAGGAGAGACCCAGTACTTC. The encoded protein is CSVERGGETQYF.

This clonotype was recorded a few times. CDR3 residues: CASSQEATVYGYTF. CDR3 DNA: TGTGCCAGCAGCCAAGAAGCAACCGTCTATGGCTACACCTTC. The V and J genes are TRBV14 and TRBJ1-2, with no clear D. Germline V CDR1 and CDR2: SGHDN, FVKESK. The length of the CDR3 is 14 residues. V lost 0 bases to trimming and J lost 4 bases, with 9 bases between them.

This clonotype was seen at least ten times. The V and J genes are TRBV12-3 or TRBV12-4 and TRBJ2-7; 7 bases agree with TRBD1. V was clipped by 6 bases and J by 2 bases; unmatched bases: 7. The CDR3 length is 14 residues. CDR3 region: CASRPTGPTYEQYF. The CDR3 DNA reads TGTGCCAGCAGGCCGACAGGGCCCACCTACGAGCAGTACTTC.

This clonotype was counted ten times or more. V and J are TRBV5-6 and TRBJ2-3; tentatively, D is TRBD2 (5 bases). CDR1 SGHDT and CDR2 YYEEEE come from the germline V gene. CDR3 length: 15 residues. With 4 bases removed from V and 3 bases from J, the gap between germline ends came to 15 bases. CDR3 DNA: TGTGCCAGCAGCCAATGGTGGGAGCGGACAGATACGCAGTATTTT. It encodes CASSQWWERTDTQYF.

This clonotype was counted many times. The chain uses TRBV10-3 and TRBJ1-2, with TRBD1 matching over 12 bases. V was pared by 11 bases and J by 7 bases, with 17 bases of the junction left unmatched. From germline, CDR1 is ENHRY and CDR2 SYGVKD. This CDR3 is built from 16 residues. The CDR3 loop is CAYRISGTGGAAGYTF. CDR3 DNA sequence: TGTGCCTACAGGATCAGCGGGACAGGGGGCGCGGCTGGCTACACCTTC.

This clonotype was counted at least ten times. This rearrangement joins TRBV10-3 to TRBJ2-2; TRBD1 agrees at 10 bases. This CDR3 has 17 amino acids. Germline lookup yields CDR1 ENHRY and CDR2 SYGVKD. V shed 7 bases, J shed 4 bases, and the junction held 12 bases outside the gene matches. The CDR3 bases are TGTGCCATCACGGACGCCGGGACAGGGGCGTCCACCGGGGAGCTGTTTTTT. Translation gives CAITDAGTGASTGELFF.

This clonotype was counted only a few times. This chain joins TRBV11-2 and TRBJ1-6; no definite D call. The CDR3 totals 14 residues. The V and J ends lost 0 bases and 6 bases respectively, with 6 bases between them. Germline V gives CDR1 SGHAT, CDR2 FQNNGV. CDR3 loop: CASSLDSSNSPLHF. CDR3 coding DNA: TGTGCCAGCAGCTTAGATTCTTCTAATTCACCCCTCCACTTT.

This clonotype has just a few counts. The chain is built from TRBV7-8 and TRBJ2-2; the match to TRBD2 covers 10 bases. There are 14 residues in the CDR3. CDR1 is SGHVS and CDR2 is FQNEAQ in the germline V gene. V shed 5 bases and J 4 bases; nucleotides not matched to a gene: 1. CDR3 DNA sequence: TGTGCCAGCAGCGGGACTAGCGTCACCGGGGAGCTGTTTTTT. Its translation: CASSGTSVTGELFF.

With respect to this clonotype: One end of the junction is discordant with germline, which a read error may explain. The chain carries TRBV29-1 and TRBJ2-3, with 9 bases fitting TRBD1. This CDR3 contains 14 residues. Germline V lookup: CDR1 SQVTM, CDR2 ANQGSEA. DNA of the CDR3: TGCAGCGCTGAAACAGGGGGCTGGCCAGATACGCAGTATTTT. Amino acid sequence: CSAETGGWPDTQYF.

This clonotype was counted only a few times. The chain carries TRBV5-1 and TRBJ1-4; 10 bases fit TRBD1. V lost 4 bases, J lost 8 bases, and 8 bases stayed unmatched. Germline V CDR1 and CDR2: SGHRS, YFSETQ. This CDR3 has 15 amino acids. The chain's CDR3 is CASSPGDRGGEKLFF. The CDR3 DNA reads as TGCGCCAGCAGCCCTGGGGACAGGGGCGGCGAAAAACTGTTTTTT.

This clonotype is labeled medium-sized. CDR3 bases: TGTGCCAGCAGTCCCTACACTAGCGGGAGGTGGGATGAGCAGTTCTTC. Its protein product is CASSPYTSGRWDEQFF. The V and J genes are TRBV27 and TRBJ2-1; 12 bases agree with TRBD2. Germline V gene data show CDR1 as MNHEY and CDR2 as SMNVEV (reference sequence). V shed 5 bases and J 8 bases; nucleotides not matched to a gene: 10. The CDR3 runs to 16 residues.